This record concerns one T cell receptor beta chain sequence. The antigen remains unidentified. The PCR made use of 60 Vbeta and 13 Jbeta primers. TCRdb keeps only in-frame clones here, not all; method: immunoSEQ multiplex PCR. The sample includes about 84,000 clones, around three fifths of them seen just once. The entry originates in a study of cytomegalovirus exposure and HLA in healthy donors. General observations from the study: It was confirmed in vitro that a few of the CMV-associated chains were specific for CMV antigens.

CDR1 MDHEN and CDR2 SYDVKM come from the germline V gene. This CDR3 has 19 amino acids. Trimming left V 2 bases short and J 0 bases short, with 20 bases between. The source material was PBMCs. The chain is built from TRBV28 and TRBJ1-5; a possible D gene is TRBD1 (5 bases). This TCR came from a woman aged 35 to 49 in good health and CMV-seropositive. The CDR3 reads CASSLGGKRGIYSNQPQHF. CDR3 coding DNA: TGTGCCAGCAGTTTAGGGGGGAAGCGGGGGATTTATAGCAATCAGCCCCAGCATTTT.